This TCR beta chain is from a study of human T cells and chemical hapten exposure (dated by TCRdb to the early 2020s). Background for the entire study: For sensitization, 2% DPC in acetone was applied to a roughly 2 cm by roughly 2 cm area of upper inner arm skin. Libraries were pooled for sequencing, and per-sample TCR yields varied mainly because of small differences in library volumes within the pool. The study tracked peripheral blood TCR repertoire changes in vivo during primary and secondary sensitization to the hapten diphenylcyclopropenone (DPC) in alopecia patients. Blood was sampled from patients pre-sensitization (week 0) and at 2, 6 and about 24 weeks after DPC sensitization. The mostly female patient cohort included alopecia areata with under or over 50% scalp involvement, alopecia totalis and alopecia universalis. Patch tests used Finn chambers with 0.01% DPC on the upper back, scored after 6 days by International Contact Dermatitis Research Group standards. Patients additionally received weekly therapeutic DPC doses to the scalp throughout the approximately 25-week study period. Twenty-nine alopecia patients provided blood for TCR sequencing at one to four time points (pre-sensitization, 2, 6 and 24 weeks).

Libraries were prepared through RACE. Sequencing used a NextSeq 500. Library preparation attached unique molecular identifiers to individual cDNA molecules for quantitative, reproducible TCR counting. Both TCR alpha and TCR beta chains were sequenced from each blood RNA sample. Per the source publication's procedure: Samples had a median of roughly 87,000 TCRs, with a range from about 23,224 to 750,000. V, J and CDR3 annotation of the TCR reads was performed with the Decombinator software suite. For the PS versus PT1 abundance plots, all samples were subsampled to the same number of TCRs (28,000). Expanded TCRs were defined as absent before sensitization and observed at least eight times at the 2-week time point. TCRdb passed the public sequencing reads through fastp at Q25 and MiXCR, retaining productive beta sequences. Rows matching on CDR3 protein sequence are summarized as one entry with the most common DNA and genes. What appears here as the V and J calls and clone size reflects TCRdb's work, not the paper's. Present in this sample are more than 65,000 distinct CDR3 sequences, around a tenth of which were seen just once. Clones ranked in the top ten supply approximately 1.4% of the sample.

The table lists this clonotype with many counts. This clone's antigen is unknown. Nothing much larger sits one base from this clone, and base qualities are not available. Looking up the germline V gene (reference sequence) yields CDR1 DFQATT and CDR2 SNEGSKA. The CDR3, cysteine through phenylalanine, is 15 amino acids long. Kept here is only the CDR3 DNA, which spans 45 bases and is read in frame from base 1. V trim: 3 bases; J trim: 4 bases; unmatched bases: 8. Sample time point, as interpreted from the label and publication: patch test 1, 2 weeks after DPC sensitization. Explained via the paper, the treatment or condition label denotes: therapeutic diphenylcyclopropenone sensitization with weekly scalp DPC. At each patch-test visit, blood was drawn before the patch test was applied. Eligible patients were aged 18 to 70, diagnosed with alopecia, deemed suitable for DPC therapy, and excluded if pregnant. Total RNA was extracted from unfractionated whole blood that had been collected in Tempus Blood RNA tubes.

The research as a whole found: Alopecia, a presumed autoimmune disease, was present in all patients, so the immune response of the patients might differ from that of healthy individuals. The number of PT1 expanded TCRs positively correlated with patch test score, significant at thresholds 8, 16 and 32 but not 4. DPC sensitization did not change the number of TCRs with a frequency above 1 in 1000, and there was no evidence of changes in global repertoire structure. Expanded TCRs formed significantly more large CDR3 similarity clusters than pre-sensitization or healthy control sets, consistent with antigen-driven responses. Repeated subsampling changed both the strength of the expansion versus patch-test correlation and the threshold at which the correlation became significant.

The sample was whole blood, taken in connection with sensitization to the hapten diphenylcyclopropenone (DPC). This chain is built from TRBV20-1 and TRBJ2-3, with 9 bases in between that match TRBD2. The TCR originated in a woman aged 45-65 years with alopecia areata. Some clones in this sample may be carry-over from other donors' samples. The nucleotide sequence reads TGCAGTGCTAGCCCCCGGGCGGGAGGGGCAGATACGCAGTATTTT. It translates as CSASPRAGGADTQYF.